Following are 7 T cell receptor beta chains from one sample sequenced in a study of cytomegalovirus exposure and HLA in healthy donors. Both 60 Vbeta primers and 13 Jbeta primers went into the PCR. Repertoires were generated with immunoSEQ multiplex PCR, while TCRdb's copy carries only in-frame clones and drops some. The sample includes approximately 100,000 clones, approximately 79% of them seen just once. Source material: PBMCs. The origin of the receptors is a man aged 50-59 years in good health and CMV-seropositive.

The chain is built from TRBV29-1 and TRBJ2-7; the D gene is possibly TRBD2 (5 bases). The germline CDR1 and CDR2 sequences are SQVTM and ANQGSEA. CDR3 size: 11 residues. Trimming pared 5 bases from V and 5 bases from J, leaving 10 bases between. For the CDR3, the DNA is TGCAGCGTTTGGGAGAGCCACGAGCAGTACTTC. Translation: CSVWESHEQYF.

The chain uses TRBV19 and TRBJ2-6; D unresolved. Trimming removed 7 bases from V and 1 base from J, with 8 bases in between. Germline CDR1 and CDR2: LNHDA and SQIVND (reference sequence). This CDR3 has 14 amino acids. CDR3 residues: CASTLGSGANVLTF. The CDR3, as DNA: TGTGCCAGTACCCTCGGGTCTGGGGCCAACGTCCTGACTTTC.

J is TRBJ2-3 and V is TRBV5-1, with D perhaps TRBD2 (6 bases). The CDR3 is 16 amino acids. Trimming took 3 bases from V and 0 from J, leaving 14 bases between them. Germline V gives CDR1 SGHRS, CDR2 YFSETQ. For the CDR3, the DNA is TGCGCCAGCAGCTCTTTAGCGGTTACTAGCACAGATACGCAGTATTTT. Translation: CASSSLAVTSTDTQYF.

This clone was detected a few times. The chain has TRBV6-5 and TRBJ2-2; 10 positions match TRBD1. Per the germline V gene, CDR1 is MNHEY and CDR2 is SVGAGI. The CDR3 covers 15 residues. The ends lost 5 bases at V and 6 bases at J; junction bases unmatched: 6. CDR3 protein: CASSAGTGESGELFF. As DNA, the CDR3 is TGTGCCAGCAGTGCCGGGACAGGGGAATCCGGGGAGCTGTTTTTT.

V is TRBV7-2 and J is TRBJ2-2; perhaps TRBD2 as D (5 bases). Germline V gives CDR1 SGHTA, CDR2 FQGNSA. Trimming shortened V by 3 bases and J by 4 bases, and 9 bases separated the two germline ends. There are 14 residues in the CDR3. The CDR3 is CASSFLGGTGELFF. The DNA of the CDR3 is TGTGCCAGCAGCTTCCTAGGAGGCACCGGGGAGCTGTTTTTT. Variable domain in full (rest from reference TRBV7-2 and TRBJ2-2): GAGVSQSPSNKVTEKGKDVELRCDPISGHTALYWYRQSLGQGLEFLIYFQGNSAPDKSGLPSDRFSAERTGGSVSTLTIQRTQQEDSAVYLCASSFLGGTGELFFGEGSRLTVL.

The chain links TRBV7-9 to TRBJ1-1; D is unclear. CDR3 length: 13 residues. CDR1 and CDR2 from the germline V gene are SEHNR and FQNEAQ (reference sequence). V shed 1 base and J shed 4 bases, with 7 bases lying between them. The CDR3 nucleotides are TGTGCCAGCAGCTTAGGGCCGTCCACTGAAGCTTTCTTT. Its protein is CASSLGPSTEAFF.

V usage is TRBV15 and J usage is TRBJ2-5, with TRBD2 matching 9 bases. The germline CDR1 and CDR2 sequences are LNHNV and YYDKDF (reference sequence). The CDR3 covers 15 residues. V lost 1 base and J lost 7; bases outside the gene matches: 7. The chain's CDR3 is CATSRGTSVGGTQYF. CDR3 sequence (DNA): TGTGCCACCAGCAGAGGGACTAGCGTTGGGGGGACCCAGTACTTC.